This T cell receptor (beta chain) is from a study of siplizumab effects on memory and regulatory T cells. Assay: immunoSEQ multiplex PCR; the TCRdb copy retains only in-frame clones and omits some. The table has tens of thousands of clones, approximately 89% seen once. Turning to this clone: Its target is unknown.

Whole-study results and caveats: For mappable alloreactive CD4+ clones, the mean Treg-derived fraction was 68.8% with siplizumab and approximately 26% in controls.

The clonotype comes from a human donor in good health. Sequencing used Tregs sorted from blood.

DNA for the CDR3: TGCAGCGTAAACAGGGGGCCGAACACTGAAGCTTTCTTT. Its translation is CSVNRGPNTEAFF. The chain combines TRBV29-1 with TRBJ1-1, with 9 bases matching TRBD1. Germline V gene data show CDR1 as SQVTM and CDR2 as ANQGSEA. CDR3 length: 13 residues. V shed 6 bases and J 1 base; nucleotides not matched to a gene: 3.